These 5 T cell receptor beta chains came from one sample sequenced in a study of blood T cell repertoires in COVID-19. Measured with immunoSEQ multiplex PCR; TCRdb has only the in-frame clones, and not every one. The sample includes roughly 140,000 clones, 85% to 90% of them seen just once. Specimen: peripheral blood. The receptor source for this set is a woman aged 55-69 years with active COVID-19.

The CDR3 DNA reads TGTGCCAGCAGGGATCAGACAACAACTAATGAAAAACTGTTTTTT. It specifies CASRDQTTTNEKLFF. The chain combines TRBV7-8 with TRBJ1-4; unclear D gene. Germline assignment: CDR1 SGHVS and CDR2 FQNEAQ. The ends were cut back, 6 bases at V and 0 bases at J, with 11 bases in the middle. The CDR3 loop spans 15 amino acids.

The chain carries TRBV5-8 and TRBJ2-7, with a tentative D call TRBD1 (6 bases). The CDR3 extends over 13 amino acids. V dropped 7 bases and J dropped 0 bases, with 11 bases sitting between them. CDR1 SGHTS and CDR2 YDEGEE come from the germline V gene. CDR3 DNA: TGTGCCAGCCCCCGGGACAACTCCTACGAGCAGTACTTC. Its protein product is CASPRDNSYEQYF.

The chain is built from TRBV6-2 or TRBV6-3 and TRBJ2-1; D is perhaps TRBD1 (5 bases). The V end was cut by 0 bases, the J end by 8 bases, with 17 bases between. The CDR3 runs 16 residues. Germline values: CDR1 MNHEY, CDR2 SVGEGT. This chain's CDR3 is CASSYSKTRGIHEQFF. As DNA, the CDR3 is TGTGCCAGCAGTTACTCGAAGACAAGGGGTATACATGAGCAGTTCTTC.

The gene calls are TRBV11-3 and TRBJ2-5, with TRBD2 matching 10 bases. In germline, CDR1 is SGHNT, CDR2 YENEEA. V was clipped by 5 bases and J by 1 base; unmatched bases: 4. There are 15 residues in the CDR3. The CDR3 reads CASSLGLAVQETQYF. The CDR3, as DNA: TGTGCCAGCAGCCTCGGACTAGCGGTCCAAGAGACCCAGTACTTC.

The CDR3 loop is CASSYLRQGTEQFF. The CDR3 DNA reads TGTGCCAGCAGTTACCTCCGACAGGGGACTGAGCAGTTCTTC. The chain recombines TRBV6-5 with TRBJ2-1; 8 bases are a match to TRBD1. CDR1 and CDR2 (germline): MNHEY, SVGAGI. V shed 2 bases and J 9 bases; nucleotides not matched to a gene: 6. The CDR3 covers 14 residues.